This T cell receptor (beta chain) was identified during a study of cytomegalovirus exposure and HLA in healthy donors. Across the whole study: There were around 100 million unique TCR beta sequences, drawn from 150 million to 200 million T cells, in an earlier analysis.

PCR employed 60 Vbeta and 13 Jbeta primers. The data were produced by immunoSEQ multiplex PCR, yet TCRdb's version contains in-frame clones alone and is incomplete. The data show around 100,000 clones, 83% seen once. CDR3 length: 13 amino acids. Trimming left V 3 bases short and J 0 bases short, with 6 bases between. Germline values: CDR1 SGHNT, CDR2 YENEEA. Details on this clone: Antigen unknown.

General study findings and limits: Fewer N-insertions than the roughly 670-donor mean were reportedly shown by an Asian-associated ancestry cluster in a later analysis. The classifier was said to identify cytomegalovirus status with high specificity and sensitivity. It is likely that the observed cluster of highly shared sequence variants was a sequencing artifact.

The TCR was taken from a man aged 35 to 55 in good health and CMV-seronegative. This chain links TRBV11-3 with TRBJ2-7; D gene unclear. The material sequenced was PBMCs. The CDR3 is CASSLAASYEQYF. CDR3 bases: TGTGCCAGCAGCTTGGCTGCCTCCTACGAGCAGTACTTC. The whole variable domain, filled in from reference TRBV11-3 and TRBJ2-7, reads EAGVVQSPRYKIIEKKQPVAFWCNPISGHNTLYWYLQNLGQGPELLIRYENEEAVDDSQLPKDRFSAERLKGVDSTLKIQPAELGDSAVYLCASSLAASYEQYFGPGTRLTVT.